The 8 T cell receptor beta chains below come from one sample, sequenced in a study of T-cell reconstitution after alpha-beta-depleted transplantation in children. Preparation of the TCRbeta library involved a method that used unique molecular identifiers. A single record per CDR3 protein comes from TCRdb applying MiXCR to the PCR reads. The sample contains 400,000 to 500,000 distinct CDR3 sequences, approximately 10% of which appear only once. The sample in question was PBMCs from the stem cell graft donor, obtained from the stem cell graft. These TCRs come from a human donor who donated a stem cell graft to a child with acute myeloid leukemia.

The J gene is TRBJ2-5, the V gene TRBV18; D is uncertain. V was shortened by 3 bases and J by 4 bases, with 12 bases between the two germline ends. This CDR3 is built from 14 residues. The germline V gene has CDR1 KGHSH and CDR2 LQKENI. CDR3 coding DNA: TGTGCCAGCTCACCTGGCGCCGCAAGAGAGACCCAGTACTTC. Translating it yields CASSPGAARETQYF.

The sample holds a few counts of this clonotype. The rearrangement joins TRBV12-3 or TRBV12-4 to TRBJ2-3; D gene ambiguous. The CDR3 is made up of 14 amino acids. The germline V and J ends were trimmed by 3 bases and 7 bases, with 14 bases remaining between them. In nucleotides, the CDR3 is TGTGCCAGCAGTTTCACCACCGGGCCATATACGCAGTATTTT. The encoded protein is CASSFTTGPYTQYF.

V usage is TRBV20-1 and J usage is TRBJ1-1, with TRBD1 matching 7 bases. Looked up from germline, CDR1 is DFQATT and CDR2 is SNEGSKA (reference sequence). This CDR3 has 17 residues. J gave up 0 bases and V 3 bases, and 13 bases lay outside the gene matches. Here the CDR3 reads CSARAYLKDRLNTEAFF. The CDR3 DNA is TGCAGTGCTAGGGCCTATCTGAAGGACAGGTTGAACACTGAAGCTTTCTTT.

The rearrangement uses TRBV29-1 and TRBJ2-6; 7 bases align to TRBD2. V dropped 0 bases and J dropped 4; count of bases not matched to a gene: 12. The CDR3 spans 18 residues. CDR1 is SQVTM, CDR2 ANQGSEA, per germline. The CDR3 is CSVEEVMVRERGANVLTF. For the CDR3, the DNA is TGCAGCGTTGAAGAAGTGATGGTGCGGGAGAGGGGGGCCAACGTCCTGACTTTC.

The V call is TRBV2, the J call TRBJ1-1; D is unresolved. The V end was cut by 5 bases, the J end by 1 base, with 11 bases between. Germline loops: CDR1 SNHLY, CDR2 FYNNEI. The CDR3 consists of 14 residues. The CDR3 loop reads CASSYDKGNTEAFF. The CDR3 DNA is TGTGCCAGCAGTTACGACAAGGGGAACACTGAAGCTTTCTTT.

This clonotype was detected many times. The V call is TRBV12-3 or TRBV12-4, the J call TRBJ2-1; D not resolved. The CDR3 runs to 12 residues. V lost 4 bases and J 5 bases, leaving 6 bases between the germline ends. The CDR3 protein is CASSSLDNEQFF. In DNA, the CDR3 is TGTGCCAGCAGTTCTCTCGACAATGAGCAGTTCTTC.

This clonotype has more than one count but fewer than ten. J is TRBJ1-1 and V is TRBV20-1, with 8 bases identical to TRBD1. The ends lost 0 bases at V and 10 bases at J; junction bases unmatched: 7. Germline-derived CDR1 and CDR2 are DFQATT and SNEGSKA (reference sequence). The CDR3 is 13 amino acids. CDR3 sequence (DNA): TGCAGTGCTAGAGATAGCCAGGGGGCTGGAGCTTTCTTT. This encodes CSARDSQGAGAFF.

The genes are TRBV6-5 and TRBJ1-1; D is uncertain. Trimming took 2 bases from V and 3 from J, leaving 7 bases between them. This CDR3 is built from 13 residues. The germline V gene encodes CDR1 MNHEY and CDR2 SVGAGI. DNA of the CDR3: TGTGCCAGCAGTTACAGGTGGGACACTGAAGCTTTCTTT. Translated: CASSYRWDTEAFF.